The rows below give T cell receptor beta chains drawn from one sample of a study of graft-versus-host responses after intestinal transplantation. Method: immunoSEQ multiplex PCR; TCRdb's copy keeps in-frame clones and lacks some. Among fewer than 95,000 clones listed, roughly 91% were seen once. These receptors have no identified antigens. Here the sequenced sample was unstimulated CD8+ T cells sorted from spleen or lymph node cells, taken before intestinal transplant. These receptors originate from a human donor who received an intestinal transplant. Both conserved end residues are part of each CDR3. Fields, in order: D gene, J gene, clone size, V gene, CDR3 DNA, CDR3 protein. The D gene is left open where the match is weak. Size is omitted from some rows. Given values are once, few, many or a class for expanded clones.

>TRBD2|TRBJ2-1|-|TRBV7-9
TGTGCCAGCAGCTTAGGAGTGTTAGGACTAGGCTCCTACAATGAGCAGTTCTTC
CASSLGVLGLGSYNEQFF
>-|TRBJ2-7|-|TRBV4-1
TGCGCCAGCAGCCAAGCCGGACTATACGAGCAGTACTTC
CASSQAGLYEQYF
>-|TRBJ1-3|-|TRBV30
TGTGCCTGGAGTGTTGGAGCTGGAAACACCATATATTTT
CAWSVGAGNTIYF
>TRBD1|TRBJ1-2|-|TRBV11-3
TGTGCCAGCAGCGTTACAGGGGCCACCACTACTGAGGAAGGCTACACCTTC
CASSVTGATTTEEGYTF
>TRBD2|TRBJ2-1|-|TRBV19
TGTGCCAGTACCGCTCCCCTTCTAGCGGGAGGTGTCAATGAGCAGTTCTTC
CASTAPLLAGGVNEQFF
>-|TRBJ2-2|-|TRBV27
TGTGCCAGCAGTTTATTGTCTAGCATAGGCACCGGGGAGCTGTTTTTT
CASSLLSSIGTGELFF
>TRBD2|TRBJ2-1|-|TRBV13
TGTGCCAGCAGCTCGACTAGCGGGAACTCCTACAATGAGCAGTTCTTC
CASSSTSGNSYNEQFF
>TRBD1|TRBJ1-5|-|TRBV27
TGTGCCAGCAGCCCGGGACAGTACAATCAGCCCCAGCATTTT
CASSPGQYNQPQHF
>TRBD1|TRBJ2-1|-|TRBV19
TGTGCCAGTGGACAGGATTACTACAATGAGCAGTTCTTC
CASGQDYYNEQFF
>-|TRBJ1-1|few|TRBV6-1
TGTGCCAGCAGTGAACATTGGACAGCGAACACTGAAGCTTTCTTT
CASSEHWTANTEAFF
>TRBD2|TRBJ2-1|-|TRBV9
TGTGCCAGCAGCGCGACCGGGACTAACCCCAATGAGCAGTTCTTC
CASSATGTNPNEQFF
>TRBD2|TRBJ2-1|-|TRBV5-6
TGTGCCAGCAGAGCGGGGGCCCCAGACAATGAGCAGTTCTTC
CASRAGAPDNEQFF
>-|TRBJ2-7|-|TRBV5-5
TGTGCCAGCAGGTACCGGGATTTCGAGCAGTACTTC
CASRYRDFEQYF
>-|TRBJ2-1|-|TRBV7-9
TGTGCCAGCAGCTTAGGACTAGAAGGCAATGAGCAGTTCTTC
CASSLGLEGNEQFF
>TRBD1|TRBJ1-6|-|TRBV19
TGTGCCGCGACAGGGGGCAACTCACCCCTCCACTTT
CAATGGNSPLHF
>TRBD2|TRBJ2-2|-|TRBV29-1
TGCAGCGTTATGTTCGGGGGGGGGAACACCGGGGAGCTGTTTTTT
CSVMFGGGNTGELFF
>-|TRBJ2-3|-|TRBV6-1
TGTGCCAGCAGTGAAATACAGGGAGGCACAGATACGCAGTATTTT
CASSEIQGGTDTQYF
>-|TRBJ2-5|-|TRBV15
TGTGCCACCGGGGAGCCGGGATCCCAAGAGACCCAGTACTTC
CATGEPGSQETQYF
>TRBD1|TRBJ1-2|once|TRBV11-2
TGTGCCAGCAGCCCGGGACAGGGGCACTATGGCTACACCTTC
CASSPGQGHYGYTF
>TRBD2|TRBJ2-7|-|TRBV7-6
TGTGCCAGCAGCTCCAGCGGGGGGATCTTTGACGAGCAGTACTTC
CASSSSGGIFDEQYF
>TRBD2|TRBJ2-5|-|TRBV15
TGTGCCACCAGCAGAGAGATTGGTAGCGGGAGTGAGACCCAGTACTTC
CATSREIGSGSETQYF
>TRBD2|TRBJ2-7|-|TRBV27
TGTGCCAGCAGTTTAGCGGCGGGAGGGACCTACGAGCAGTACTTC
CASSLAAGGTYEQYF
>-|TRBJ2-5|-|TRBV2
TGTGCCAGCAGGTGGGCGCACAGGGCGGCAGAGACCCAGTACTTC
CASRWAHRAAETQYF
>-|TRBJ2-7|-|TRBV18
TGTGCCAGCTCACCTGAGGGAGGAGATGGCGGCTACGAGCAGTACTTC
CASSPEGGDGGYEQYF
>TRBD2|TRBJ2-5|-|TRBV6-6
TGTGCCAGCAGACAACTAGCGGACCCTGAAGAGACCCAGTACTTC
CASRQLADPEETQYF
>-|TRBJ2-7|once|TRBV10-3
TGTGCCATCAGTGAGCCCGCAGGGCTAGGTCGCGACGAGCAGTACTTC
CAISEPAGLGRDEQYF
>TRBD1|TRBJ1-6|-|TRBV7-7
TGTGCCAGCAGCTTTCAAGAGGCCCGGGACAGTGATTCACCCCTCCACTTT
CASSFQEARDSDSPLHF
>-|TRBJ1-6|-|TRBV30
TGTGCCTGGAGCGCAGGGTTTAATTCACCCCTCCACTTT
CAWSAGFNSPLHF
>-|TRBJ2-7|-|TRBV10-2
TGCGCCAGCAGAGGGCTGACAGACTCCTACGAGCAGTACTTC
CASRGLTDSYEQYF
>TRBD1|TRBJ2-7|-|TRBV19
TGTGCCAGTAGTATTCGACAGGGGGCGAAGGACGAGCAGTACTTC
CASSIRQGAKDEQYF
>TRBD1|TRBJ1-2|-|TRBV7-9
TGTGCCAGCAGCTTTACAGGGGGACGGGATGGCTACACCTTC
CASSFTGGRDGYTF
>TRBD2|TRBJ2-1|-|TRBV28
TGTGCCAGCAGTTTTCTAGCGGGAGGGCGGGATGAGCAGTTCTTC
CASSFLAGGRDEQFF
>-|TRBJ1-1|-|TRBV27
TGTGCCAGCAGCGGGGAGTGGGATAACACTGAAGCTTTCTTT
CASSGEWDNTEAFF
>TRBD2|TRBJ2-5|-|TRBV2
TGTGCCAGCAGTACTAGCGGGAGAGTCCAAGAGACCCAGTACTTC
CASSTSGRVQETQYF
>-|TRBJ2-3|-|TRBV2
TGTGCCAGCAGTGACCCTGGACTCTCCCCACACGCAGATACGCAGTATTTT
CASSDPGLSPHADTQYF
>TRBD1|TRBJ1-1|-|TRBV6-5
TGTGCCAGCAGTTACTCGACCGGGACAGCCGGGGGAGAAGCTTTCTTT
CASSYSTGTAGGEAFF
>-|TRBJ2-1|-|TRBV11-2
TGTGCCAGCAGCCCTTCTCCCGTTTCTTACGGCAATGAGCAGTTCTTC
CASSPSPVSYGNEQFF
>-|TRBJ2-1|-|TRBV6-1
TGTGCCAGCACGGAGACAGGAACCTACAATGAGCAGTTCTTC
CASTETGTYNEQFF
>-|TRBJ2-7|-|TRBV27
TGTGCCAGCAGTTTAGCGCAGGGGAGTTCCTACGAGCAGTACTTC
CASSLAQGSSYEQYF
>TRBD1|TRBJ1-6|-|TRBV5-1
TGCGCCAGCAGCTTGGCCCGACAGGGGGAATCACCCCTCCACTTT
CASSLARQGESPLHF